One and the same sample provided the 17 T cell receptor beta chains below, sequenced in a study of CD8 T cells in Susac syndrome. Reverse transcription of about 0.45 to 1 ug RNA was performed with random hexamers. TCRdb itself ran the immunoSEQ multiplex PCR reads through MiXCR, one entry per CDR3 protein. The table lists 150,000 to 200,000 distinct CDR3 sequences, approximately 92% of them singletons. The sequenced sample was CD4+ T cells from PBMCs. All receptors derive from a human donor in good health.

This clonotype was counted once. The chain recombines TRBV20-1 with TRBJ1-5; possibly TRBD1 for D (5 bases). This CDR3 has 14 amino acids. In germline, CDR1 is DFQATT, CDR2 SNEGSKA (reference sequence). V was trimmed by 3 bases and J by 2 bases, leaving 11 bases between them. The CDR3 nucleotides read TGCAGTGCTAGTTCCGGGGGAGGCAATCAGCCCCAGCATTTT. This sequence encodes CSASSGGGNQPQHF.

The rearrangement links TRBV7-2 to TRBJ1-1, with D possibly matching TRBD1 (5 bases). CDR3 length: 15 residues. Germline V gene lookup returns CDR1 SGHTA and CDR2 FQGNSA. V was shortened by 4 bases and J by 0 bases, with 12 bases between the two germline ends. Here the CDR3 reads CASSSRQSLNTEAFF. Here the CDR3 DNA reads TGTGCCAGCAGCTCCCGACAGTCCTTGAACACTGAAGCTTTCTTT.

This clonotype was counted once. The J gene is TRBJ1-4, the V gene TRBV7-9; maybe TRBD1 (5 bases). The V end was cut by 0 bases, the J end by 8 bases, with 7 bases between. Germline V gene sequence: CDR1 SEHNR, CDR2 FQNEAQ (reference sequence). This CDR3 comprises 13 residues. CDR3 bases: TGTGCCAGCAGCTTAGCCGGGGCCGAAAAACTGTTTTTT. Translating it yields CASSLAGAEKLFF.

This chain uses TRBV6-2 or TRBV6-3 with TRBJ2-4; tentative D call: TRBD1 (5 bases). CDR1 is MNHEY, CDR2 SVGEGT, per germline. The CDR3 spans 12 residues. Between the trimmed V and J ends, which lost 5 bases and 9 bases, there was a span of 11 bases. In DNA, the CDR3 is TGTGCCAGCAGTATTGCCCAGGGCATTCAGTACTTC. Translated: CASSIAQGIQYF.

The chain employs TRBV7-9 and TRBJ2-7; D ambiguous. The V gene's germline CDR1 is SEHNR and CDR2 FQNEAQ (reference sequence). Trimming shortened V by 8 bases and J by 1 base, and 6 bases separated the two germline ends. This CDR3 has 11 amino acids. CDR3 loop: CASEKSYEQYF. CDR3 nucleotides: TGTGCCAGCGAAAAGTCCTACGAGCAGTACTTC.

In its sample, this clonotype was seen a few times. This chain joins TRBV7-2 and TRBJ2-3; no reliable D call. Trimming shortened V by 0 bases and J by 5 bases, and 3 bases separated the two germline ends. The CDR3 length is 12 residues. Germline V CDR1 and CDR2: SGHTA, FQGNSA. The chain's CDR3 is CASSLARDTQYF. CDR3 in DNA: TGTGCCAGCAGCTTAGCTAGAGATACGCAGTATTTT.

This clonotype showed up just a few times. V gene TRBV18 combines with J gene TRBJ2-3; no clear D gene. V lost 2 bases, J lost 5 bases, and 2 bases lay in between. Germline-derived CDR1 and CDR2 are KGHSH and LQKENI. This CDR3 comprises 11 residues. CDR3 protein: CASSPGDTQYF. CDR3 bases: TGTGCCAGCTCACCAGGAGATACGCAGTATTTT.

This clonotype occurred a few times. The genes are TRBV7-9 and TRBJ2-2; D is ambiguous. Germline CDR1 is SEHNR and CDR2 is FQNEAQ (reference sequence). Trimming removed 3 bases from V and 1 base from J, with 6 bases in between. The CDR3 has 14 amino acids. The CDR3 DNA reads as TGTGCCAGCAGCTTGACGGGGAACACCGGGGAGCTGTTTTTT. Amino acids: CASSLTGNTGELFF.

CDR3 sequence (DNA): TGTGCCAGCAGTCCCGGGACAGACTCTGGAAACACCATATATTTT. Amino acids: CASSPGTDSGNTIYF. The V and J genes are TRBV12-3 or TRBV12-4 and TRBJ1-3; the match to TRBD1 covers 7 bases. The CDR3 loop spans 15 amino acids. With V trimmed by 5 bases and J by 0 bases, 4 bases remained unmatched.

V is TRBV4-2 and J is TRBJ2-6; D call uncertain. Germline-derived CDR1 and CDR2 are LGHNA and YNFKEQ. This CDR3 contains 16 residues. Trimming left V 4 bases short and J 0 bases short, with 10 bases between. The CDR3 region is CASSPQGDSGANVLTF. CDR3 in DNA: TGTGCCAGCAGCCCCCAAGGAGACTCTGGGGCCAACGTCCTGACTTTC.

The genes are TRBV5-1 and TRBJ2-5; 16 positions agree with TRBD2. V lost 0 bases, J lost 2 bases, and 1 base stayed unmatched. Germline V CDR1 and CDR2: SGHRS, YFSETQ. The CDR3 sequence is 17 residues long. The CDR3 DNA reads TGCGCCAGCAGCTTGGAGGGACTAGCGGGGGGGCAAGAGACCCAGTACTTC. As protein: CASSLEGLAGGQETQYF.

The chain combines TRBV5-6 with TRBJ1-2; 9 nucleotides agree with TRBD1. The length of the CDR3 is 14 residues. Trimming removed 5 bases from V and 2 bases from J; junction bases left unmatched: 4. Germline V lookup: CDR1 SGHDT, CDR2 YYEEEE. CDR3 in amino acids: CASRSGQGNYGYTF. For the CDR3, the DNA is TGTGCCAGCAGGTCCGGACAGGGGAACTATGGCTACACCTTC.

The rearrangement links TRBV3-1 to TRBJ2-7, with D possibly being TRBD2 (5 bases). The germline CDR1 and CDR2 sequences are LGHDT and YNNKEL (reference sequence). The CDR3 consists of 13 residues. The V and J ends lost 3 bases and 2 bases respectively, with 8 bases between them. CDR3 bases: TGTGCCAGCAGCCAGTCCGGGACCTACGAGCAGTACTTC. As protein: CASSQSGTYEQYF.

CDR3 residues: CSLSTRLAGVNEQFF. CDR3 DNA sequence: TGCAGCCTCTCTACCAGACTAGCGGGGGTCAATGAGCAGTTCTTC. V is TRBV29-1 and J is TRBJ2-1; 12 positions match TRBD2. The CDR3 contains 15 residues. Germline lookup yields CDR1 SQVTM and CDR2 ANQGSEA. J lost 6 bases, V lost 8 bases, and 11 bases had no gene match.

The rearrangement uses TRBV29-1 and TRBJ1-2, with D maybe TRBD1 (5 bases). This CDR3 is built from 13 residues. V was clipped by 4 bases and J by 5 bases, with 14 bases between them. Germline CDR1 is SQVTM and CDR2 is ANQGSEA. In DNA form, the CDR3 reads TGCAGCGTTGCGGTGGGGGGTGGGTATGGCTACACCTTC. This gives the protein CSVAVGGGYGYTF.

The chain couples TRBV7-2 to TRBJ2-5; the D is unclear. This CDR3 region has 13 residues. Germline loops: CDR1 SGHTA, CDR2 FQGNSA. The V end lost 2 bases, the J end lost 4 bases, and 8 bases lay between the germline ends. Written as DNA, the CDR3 is TGTGCCAGCAGCTTATTGGGAAGAGAGACCCAGTACTTC. This codes for CASSLLGRETQYF.

The chain recombines TRBV7-2 with TRBJ1-1; maybe TRBD1 (5 bases). Trimming took off 4 bases at V and 11 bases at J, with 14 bases between the two ends. There are 12 residues in the CDR3. The germline V gene encodes CDR1 SGHTA and CDR2 FQGNSA. The CDR3, as DNA: TGTGCCAGCAGCTCGGGGGGGGTGAGGGCTTTCTTT. This codes for CASSSGGVRAFF.